These T cell receptor beta chains were read from a single sample in a study of blood T cell repertoires in COVID-19. Method: immunoSEQ multiplex PCR; TCRdb's copy keeps in-frame clones and lacks some. The sample carries about 350,000 clones, about 89% recorded once. The sample was PBMCs or T cells enriched from blood (not recorded which). The receptors were gathered from a woman younger than 45 who had recovered from COVID-19. Each CDR3 is given with its conserved first and last residue. D genes are given only for firm matches. Expanded clones get a size class; other rows say once, few or many, or leave the size out.

v_call	clone_size	j_call	d_call	cdr3_length	cdr3_aa	cdr3_nt
TRBV4-2	.	TRBJ1-2	TRBD1	14	CASSQRGTDYGYTF	TGTGCCAGCAGCCAAAGGGGGACAGACTATGGCTACACCTTC
TRBV27	.	TRBJ2-7	.	14	CASSPHRAPYEQYF	TGTGCCAGCAGCCCCCACAGGGCCCCCTACGAGCAGTACTTC
TRBV6-5	.	TRBJ2-2	.	11	CASKEVGELFF	TGTGCCAGCAAGGAGGTCGGGGAGCTGTTTTTT
TRBV11-2	.	TRBJ1-3	.	14	CASTTGPTRNTIYF	TGTGCCAGCACCACAGGTCCTACGCGAAACACCATATATTTT
TRBV19	.	TRBJ1-2	.	14	CASRPRGQGFGYTF	TGTGCCAGTAGGCCCCGAGGCCAGGGTTTTGGCTACACCTTC
TRBV5-1	once	TRBJ1-4	.	13	CASSEGTPGKLFF	TGCGCCAGCAGCGAAGGGACTCCTGGGAAACTGTTTTTT
TRBV7-2	few	TRBJ1-2	.	14	CASSLTRTIRGYTF	TGTGCCAGCAGCTTAACTCGGACAATTAGAGGCTACACCTTC
TRBV9	.	TRBJ2-1	TRBD2	14	CASSSGGTYNEQFF	TGTGCCAGCAGTAGCGGGGGGACCTACAATGAGCAGTTCTTC
TRBV7-2	.	TRBJ2-3	.	14	CASSLAPGTDTQYF	TGTGCCAGCAGCTTAGCTCCCGGGACAGATACGCAGTATTTT
TRBV6-5	.	TRBJ2-7	TRBD1	15	CASSYSGTGGREQYF	TGTGCCAGCAGTTACAGCGGGACAGGGGGTCGAGAGCAGTACTTC
TRBV4-1	.	TRBJ2-2	.	16	CASSHGGGTNTGELFF	TGCGCCAGCAGCCATGGGGGCGGAACGAACACCGGGGAGCTGTTTTTT
TRBV24-1	.	TRBJ1-5	TRBD1	19	CATKGPGTGAPNSNQPQHF	TGTGCCACCAAGGGGCCCGGGACAGGGGCCCCTAATAGCAATCAGCCCCAGCATTTT
TRBV3-1/TRBV3-2	.	TRBJ1-5	.	13	CASSHAMHQPQHF	TGTGCCAGCAGCCACGCTATGCATCAGCCCCAGCATTTT
TRBV19	.	TRBJ1-1	.	12	CASSISGGGAFF	TGTGCCAGTAGTATTTCCGGGGGAGGAGCTTTCTTT
TRBV28	.	TRBJ2-3	TRBD2	15	CASRLTSGGFDTQYF	TGTGCCAGCAGACTGACTAGCGGGGGTTTCGATACGCAGTATTTT